This entry concerns a single T cell receptor (beta chain). The antigen is undetermined. Trimming cost V 4 bases and J 1 base, with 8 bases left between them. The CDR3 contains 14 residues. Germline CDR1 and CDR2: SGHTA and FQGNSA. The data are from a study of OX40 agonist ivuxolimab in advanced cancers. Whole-study findings and limits: In the 0.1 to 3.0 mg/kg range, CD4+ and CD8+ blood T cells had expanded clonally by week 6.

TCRdb keeps only in-frame clones here, not all; method: immunoSEQ multiplex PCR. The repertoire holds under 100,000 clones, roughly 90% seen once, with 0.45% to 0.65% in the top ten. The cohort excluded patients with autoimmune disease history or systemic immunosuppression. Blood samples were obtained at baseline, cycle 4 day 1, and cycle 7 day 1. The specimen comprised CD4+ or CD8+ T cells sorted from blood, sampled in a trial of the OX40 agonist ivuxolimab. The rearrangement joins TRBV7-2 to TRBJ1-5, with D unresolved. The sequence was collected from an adult with an advanced solid tumor such as melanoma, head and neck, liver or kidney cancer. For the CDR3, the DNA is TGTGCCAGCAGCTCCGGACGGAGCAATCAGCCCCAGCATTTT. Residues: CASSSGRSNQPQHF.